Sequencing of this T cell receptor (beta chain) was carried out in a study of T-cell reconstitution after alpha-beta-depleted transplantation in children. Broader study findings: Roughly two months post-transplant, alpha-beta T cells reportedly originated from several hundred graft clones that had expanded. Recipient T cells and thymic progenitors that survived gave rise to the high TCRbeta diversity observed at day 60 in some patients. After one year, T-cell counts and TCRbeta diversity mostly came from new T cells.

Details on this clonotype: Antigen unknown. Its ends do not fully match the called genes, so a read error is possible.

The CDR3 runs to 10 residues. Germline CDR1 reads GTSNPN; CDR2 reads SVGIG (reference sequence). During its preparation, the TCRbeta library received unique molecular identifiers. TCRdb re-analysed the PCR reads in MiXCR, keeping a single row per CDR3 protein. The profile shows nearly 350,000 distinct CDR3 sequences, about 16% of them singletons. The clonotype originates from a male patient aged 2 to 9 who had a stem cell transplant for acute lymphoblastic leukemia, so the T cells may come from the graft donor. The material was PBMCs, mostly from graft donor cells, obtained 360 days after TCRalphabeta/CD19-depleted stem cell transplant. The chain links TRBV30 to TRBJ2-1; D gene ambiguous. This chain's CDR3 is CAWSASLLLF. CDR3 nucleotides: TGTGCCTGGAGTGCCTCCCTCCTCCTCTTC.